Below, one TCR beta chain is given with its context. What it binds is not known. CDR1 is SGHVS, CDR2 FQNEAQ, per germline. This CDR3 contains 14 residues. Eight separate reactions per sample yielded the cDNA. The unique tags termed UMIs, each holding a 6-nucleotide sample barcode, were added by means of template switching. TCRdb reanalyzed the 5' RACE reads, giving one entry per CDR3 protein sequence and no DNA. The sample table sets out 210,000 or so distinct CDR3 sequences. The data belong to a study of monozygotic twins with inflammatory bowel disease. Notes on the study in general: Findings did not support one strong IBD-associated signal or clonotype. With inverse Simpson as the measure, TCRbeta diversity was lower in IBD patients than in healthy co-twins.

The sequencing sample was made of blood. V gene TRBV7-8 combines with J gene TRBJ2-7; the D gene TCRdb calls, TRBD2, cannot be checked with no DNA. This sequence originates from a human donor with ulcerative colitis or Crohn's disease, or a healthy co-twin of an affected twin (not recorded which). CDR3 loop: CASSYEWREDEQYF.